This T cell receptor (beta chain) was sequenced in a study of shared clonotypes between healthy human individuals. Broader study findings: Incompleteness in sorted-subset sequencing, despite large depth, was shown by rarefaction.

Healthy HIV-negative adults without recent acute infections or vaccinations served as donors. Sorted-subset replicate PCR reactions contained about 200 ng DNA, corresponding to 29,000 or so T cell genomes. Sequencing was performed with immunoSEQ multiplex PCR; in TCRdb, only in-frame clones are kept and a portion is missing. The repertoire holds approximately 940,000 clones, approximately 80% seen once, with over 1.3% in the top ten. The CDR3 extends over 19 amino acids. J lost 0 bases, V lost 3 bases, and 13 bases had no gene match. Germline loops: CDR1 SGDLS, CDR2 YYNGEE. In the case of this clone: Its specificity is unknown.

Input material: memory CD4+ T cells sorted from blood. Subset given: CD45RA-negative fraction. This receptor was identified in a man between 18 and 29 years old in good health. The chain couples TRBV9 to TRBJ2-1, with 9 bases identical to TRBD1. The CDR3 loop is CASSARTGEAFFSYNEQFF. The DNA for the CDR3 is TGTGCCAGCAGCGCGCGGACAGGGGAGGCCTTTTTCTCCTACAATGAGCAGTTCTTC.